The source of this TCR beta chain is a study of T-cell memory formation after mild COVID-19. In germline, CDR1 is SEHNR, CDR2 FQNEAQ (reference sequence). This CDR3 is built from 15 residues. V lost 0 bases and J lost 4, with 10 bases in between. MiXCR was run by TCRdb on the 5' RACE reads, yielding one entry per CDR3 protein. The sample holds about 600,000 distinct CDR3 sequences, roughly 20% seen once. This TCR came from an adult woman who had mild COVID-19 (a few samples of this study predate the infection). Cell type and time point are not known. The sequenced sample was PBMCs or a T cell subset sorted from them (not recorded which). The chain carries TRBV7-9 and TRBJ1-5, with D tentatively TRBD1 (6 bases). The CDR3 region is CASSLAAGANQPQHF. Written as DNA, the CDR3 is TGTGCCAGCAGCTTAGCGGCAGGGGCGAATCAGCCCCAGCATTTT.